The clone carrying this TCR beta chain was detected only a few times. Germline V lookup: CDR1 MNHEY, CDR2 SVGAGI. V lost 5 bases and J lost 12; bases outside the gene matches: 13. The CDR3 has 13 amino acids. From about 490 ng of total RNA, TCR beta-specific cDNA was reverse-transcribed using a constant-region primer. Employing slightly modified ARM-PCR, three nested multiplex PCR rounds were run, and these gave rise to the TCR beta libraries. Use of TRBV1-TRBV30 forward primers with a C-beta reverse primer characterized the first two PCR rounds, which lasted approximately 11 cycles each. One entry per CDR3 protein, called by TCRdb with MiXCR from the multiplex PCR reads. The repertoire includes a few hundred thousand distinct CDR3 sequences, approximately 58% of them detected once, and approximately 15% sits in the top ten. The sample comes from a study of tumor-infiltrating lymphocytes in primary liver carcinoma.

Germline DNA was extracted too, while blood RNA derived from unsorted whole blood. The chain carries TRBV6-5 and TRBJ2-7, with TRBD1 matching 7 bases. Sequencing was done on a sample of peripheral blood. This clonotype was sampled from a woman aged 25 to 39 with primary liver carcinoma and hepatitis B virus infection. CDR3: CASSLSRDRVRYF. The CDR3, as DNA: TGTGCCAGCAGTCTGTCCCGGGACAGAGTTCGGTACTTC.